This TCR beta chain was sequenced for a study of beta chain features in type 1 diabetes. Findings of the study overall: Since sequencing was performed on cDNA, cells with high TCR expression could be over-represented. PCR might preferentially amplify shorter templates, equally in patients and controls.

The germline gives CDR1 SGHKS, CDR2 YYEKEE (reference sequence). CDR3 length equals 13 residues. V was pared by 7 bases and J by 4 bases, with 9 bases between. For this clone: Its antigen remains unidentified.

Expressed TCRB transcripts got sequenced, as all isolated RNA was reverse transcribed. Profiled with immunoSEQ multiplex PCR; TCRdb holds only in-frame clones, not every one. Of a few hundred thousand clones in the sample, about a tenth were seen once. Cells sorted by CD45RO/CCR7/CD25/CD127/CD95/CD27 comprised CD4+ naive, central memory, regulatory and stem cell-like memory cells. The clonotype originates from a young man in good health. The rearrangement links TRBV5-5 to TRBJ2-6; D gene ambiguous. Sequenced: central memory CD4+ T cells from blood. For the CDR3, the DNA is TGTGCCAGCTCGGTGACCGGGGCCAACGTCCTGACTTTC. Translated: CASSVTGANVLTF.